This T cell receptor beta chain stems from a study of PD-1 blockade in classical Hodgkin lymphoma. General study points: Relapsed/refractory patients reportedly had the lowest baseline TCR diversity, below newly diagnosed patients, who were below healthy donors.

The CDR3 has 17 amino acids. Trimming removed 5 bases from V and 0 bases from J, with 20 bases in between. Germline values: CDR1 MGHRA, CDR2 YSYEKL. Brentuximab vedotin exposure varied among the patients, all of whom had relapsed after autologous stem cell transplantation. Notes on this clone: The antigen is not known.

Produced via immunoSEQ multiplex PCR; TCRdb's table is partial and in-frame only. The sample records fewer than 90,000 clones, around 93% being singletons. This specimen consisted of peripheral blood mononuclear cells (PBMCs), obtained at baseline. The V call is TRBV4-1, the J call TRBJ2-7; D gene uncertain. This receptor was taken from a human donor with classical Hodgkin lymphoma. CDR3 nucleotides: TGCGCCAGCAGCAGAGACCCACCAACAACCTACTCCTACGAGCAGTACTTC. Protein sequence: CASSRDPPTTYSYEQYF.